This TCR beta chain was captured by sequencing in a study of low-dose radiotherapy and immunotherapy resistance in tumors. The CDR3 runs 15 residues. Germline V gene data show CDR1 as SGHTA and CDR2 as FQGNSA. The V segment lost 6 bases and the J segment 6 bases; nucleotides outside the gene matches: 10. Time point reported: after trial treatment. Treatment reported: LDRT plus nivolumab, ipilimumab, low-dose cyclophosphamide and aspirin (RACIN trial). TRAV- and TRBV-specific primers were used for first-strand cDNA, which covered alpha and beta chains. With a V-primer adapter and a constant-region primer, TCRs were amplified for approximately 19 PCR cycles. TCRdb ran MiXCR on the reads and lists one entry per CDR3 protein. The sample lists tens of thousands of distinct CDR3 sequences, 15% to 20% occurring once. This clonotype occurred many times.

The clonotype comes from a male donor with prostate cancer. J is TRBJ2-2 and V is TRBV7-2; 7 bases are shared with TRBD2. Source: PBMCs, taken after low-dose radiotherapy plus immunotherapy. The CDR3 sequence is CASRPRGAGSGELFF. The CDR3 coding sequence is TGTGCCAGCAGGCCTCGGGGAGCGGGGTCCGGGGAGCTGTTTTTT.